This T cell receptor beta chain derives from a study of beta chain features in type 1 diabetes. General observations from the study: For patients and controls alike, PCR might favor shorter templates to the same degree. Since sequencing was performed on cDNA, cells with high TCR expression could be over-represented. Insertions were fewer and deletions more numerous at VDJ junctions in type 1 diabetes patients. Researchers report that Type 1 diabetes patients had moderately but significantly shorter TCRB CDR3s across all four CD4+ subsets.

About this clone itself: What it recognizes is unknown.

cDNA synthesis used the whole RNA isolate, giving expressed TCRB sequences. Mean read depth for naive, central memory and regulatory T cell samples was roughly 4 million reads. The repertoire was sequenced with immunoSEQ multiplex PCR; TCRdb's copy has only in-frame clones and lacks some. The sample consists of tens of thousands of clones, approximately 61% of them appearing once. The length of the CDR3 is 14 residues. V was pared by 5 bases and J by 9 bases, with 12 bases of the junction left unmatched. Germline V gives CDR1 SGHVS, CDR2 FQNEAQ. This chain connects TRBV7-8 to TRBJ1-1; 7 bases are a match to TRBD1. Sequenced: Tregs from blood. This TCR derives from a man aged 30 to 45 with type 1 diabetes. Some clones in this sample may be carry-over from other donors' samples. CDR3 in amino acids: CASSLTGDSTQAFF. The DNA of the CDR3 is TGTGCCAGCAGCCTCACCGGGGACAGTACCCAAGCTTTCTTT.